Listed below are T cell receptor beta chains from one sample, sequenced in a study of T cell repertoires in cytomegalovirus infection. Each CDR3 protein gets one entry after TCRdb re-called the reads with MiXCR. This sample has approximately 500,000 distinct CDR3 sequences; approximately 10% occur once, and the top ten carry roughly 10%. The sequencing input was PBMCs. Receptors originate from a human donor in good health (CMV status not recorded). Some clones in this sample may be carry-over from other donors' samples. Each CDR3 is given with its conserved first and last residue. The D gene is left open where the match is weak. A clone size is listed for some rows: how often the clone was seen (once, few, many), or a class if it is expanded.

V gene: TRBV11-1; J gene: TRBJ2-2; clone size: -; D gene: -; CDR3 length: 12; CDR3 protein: CASTLLDGELFF; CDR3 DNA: TGTGCCAGCACCTTACTAGACGGGGAGCTGTTTTTT
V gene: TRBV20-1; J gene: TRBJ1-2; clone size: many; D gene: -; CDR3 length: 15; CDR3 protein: CSARPTGTSNYGYTF; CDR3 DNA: TGCAGTGCTAGACCAACCGGGACCTCTAACTATGGCTACACCTTC
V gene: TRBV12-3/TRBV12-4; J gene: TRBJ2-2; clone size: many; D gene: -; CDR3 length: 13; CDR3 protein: CASRPSQAGELFF; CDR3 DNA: TGTGCCAGCAGACCCTCCCAGGCCGGGGAGCTGTTTTTT
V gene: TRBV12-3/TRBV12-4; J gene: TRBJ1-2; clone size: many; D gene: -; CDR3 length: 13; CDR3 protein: CASSFSPNYGYTF; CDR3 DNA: TGTGCCAGCAGCTTCAGCCCAAACTATGGCTACACCTTC
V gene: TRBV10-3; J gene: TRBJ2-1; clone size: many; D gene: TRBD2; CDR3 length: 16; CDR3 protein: CAISAGLAARGDEQFF; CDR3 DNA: TGTGCCATCAGTGCGGGACTAGCGGCAAGAGGGGATGAGCAGTTCTTC
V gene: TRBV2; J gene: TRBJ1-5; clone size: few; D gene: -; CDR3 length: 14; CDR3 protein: CASSESGVWQPQHF; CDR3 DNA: TGTGCCAGCAGTGAAAGCGGGGTTTGGCAGCCCCAGCATTTT
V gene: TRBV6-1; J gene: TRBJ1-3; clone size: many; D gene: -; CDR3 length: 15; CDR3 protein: CASSAFGTSGNTIYF; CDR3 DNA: TGTGCCAGCAGCGCCTTTGGGACGTCTGGAAACACCATATATTTT
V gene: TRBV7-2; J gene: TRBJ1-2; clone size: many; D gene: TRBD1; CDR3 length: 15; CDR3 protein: CASSFSGDRGLGYTF; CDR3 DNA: TGTGCCAGCAGCTTTAGTGGGGACAGGGGGCTTGGCTACACCTTC
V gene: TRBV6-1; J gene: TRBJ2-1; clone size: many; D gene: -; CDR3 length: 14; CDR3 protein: CASRRRASYNEQFF; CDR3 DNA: TGTGCCAGCAGGAGGAGGGCTTCCTACAATGAGCAGTTCTTC
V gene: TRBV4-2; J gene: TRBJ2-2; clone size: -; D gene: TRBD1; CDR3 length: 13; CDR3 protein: CASSPRGSGELFF; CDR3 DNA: TGTGCCAGCTCACCCAGGGGGTCGGGGGAGCTGTTTTTT
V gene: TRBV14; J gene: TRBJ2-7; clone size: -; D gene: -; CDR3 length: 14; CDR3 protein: CANQRAACSYEQYF; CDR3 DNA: TGTGCCAACCAGAGGGCAGCCTGCTCCTACGAGCAGTACTTC
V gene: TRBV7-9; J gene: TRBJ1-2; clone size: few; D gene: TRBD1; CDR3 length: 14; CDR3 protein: CASSLDRDIYGYTF; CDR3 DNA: TGTGCCAGCAGCTTGGACAGGGACATCTATGGCTACACCTTC
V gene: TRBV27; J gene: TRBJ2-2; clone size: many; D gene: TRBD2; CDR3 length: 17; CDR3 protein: CASSFRGTSGHTGELFF; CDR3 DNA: TGTGCCAGCAGTTTCCGGGGGACTAGCGGACACACCGGGGAGCTGTTTTTT
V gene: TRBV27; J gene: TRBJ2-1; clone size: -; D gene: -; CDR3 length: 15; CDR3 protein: CTSSRPESAYNEQFF; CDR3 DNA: TGTACCAGCAGCCGCCCGGAGTCCGCCTACAATGAGCAGTTCTTC
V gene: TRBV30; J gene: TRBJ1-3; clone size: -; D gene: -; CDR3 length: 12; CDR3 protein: CAWRGPGNTIYF; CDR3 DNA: TGTGCCTGGAGGGGTCCTGGAAACACCATATATTTT
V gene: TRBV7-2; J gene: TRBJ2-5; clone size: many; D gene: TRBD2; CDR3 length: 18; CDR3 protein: CASSLSNVAGHRSETQYF; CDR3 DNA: TGTGCCAGCAGCCTATCCAATGTAGCGGGACACAGGTCAGAGACCCAGTACTTC
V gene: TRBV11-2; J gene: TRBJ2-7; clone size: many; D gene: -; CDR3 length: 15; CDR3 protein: CASSLRELAHYEQYF; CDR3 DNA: TGTGCCAGCAGCCTGCGTGAGCTAGCGCATTACGAGCAGTACTTC
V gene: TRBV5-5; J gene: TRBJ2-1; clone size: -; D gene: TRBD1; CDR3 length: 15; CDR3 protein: CASSRTGTGDNEQFF; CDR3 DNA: TGTGCCAGCAGCCGCACCGGGACAGGGGACAATGAGCAGTTCTTC
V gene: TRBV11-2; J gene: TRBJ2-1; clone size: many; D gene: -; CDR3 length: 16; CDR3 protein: CASSLSYPEGKNEQFF; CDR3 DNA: TGTGCCAGCAGCCTTAGCTACCCGGAGGGGAAGAATGAGCAGTTCTTC
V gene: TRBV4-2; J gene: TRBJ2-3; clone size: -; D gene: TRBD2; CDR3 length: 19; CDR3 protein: CASSQKLTGTSGTTDTQYF; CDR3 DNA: TGTGCCAGCAGCCAAAAACTAACCGGGACTAGCGGTACCACAGATACGCAGTATTTT
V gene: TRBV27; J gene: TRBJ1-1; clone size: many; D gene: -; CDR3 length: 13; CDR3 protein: CASSLQRNTEAFF; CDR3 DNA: TGTGCCAGCAGTTTACAGAGAAACACTGAAGCTTTCTTT
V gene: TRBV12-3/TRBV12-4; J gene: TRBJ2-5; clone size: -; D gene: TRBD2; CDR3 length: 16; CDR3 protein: CASSPSGRAYQETQYF; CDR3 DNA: TGTGCCAGCAGTCCGAGCGGGAGGGCCTACCAAGAGACCCAGTACTTC
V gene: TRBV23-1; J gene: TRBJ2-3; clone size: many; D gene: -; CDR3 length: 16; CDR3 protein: CASSQRGSPDTDTQYF; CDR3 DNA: TGCGCCAGCAGTCAAAGGGGGAGCCCGGACACAGATACGCAGTATTTT
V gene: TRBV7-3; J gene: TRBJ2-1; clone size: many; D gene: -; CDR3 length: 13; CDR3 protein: CASSPPGINEQFF; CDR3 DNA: TGTGCCAGCAGCCCCCCGGGTATCAATGAGCAGTTCTTC
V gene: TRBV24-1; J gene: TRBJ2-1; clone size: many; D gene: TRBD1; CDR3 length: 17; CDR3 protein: CATSESGQGGYHNEQFF; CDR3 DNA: TGTGCCACCAGTGAGTCTGGACAGGGGGGGTATCACAATGAGCAGTTCTTC
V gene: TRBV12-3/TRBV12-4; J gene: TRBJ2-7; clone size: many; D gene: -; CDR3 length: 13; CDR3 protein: CASSWAETYEQYF; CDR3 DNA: TGTGCCAGCAGTTGGGCAGAAACCTACGAGCAGTACTTC
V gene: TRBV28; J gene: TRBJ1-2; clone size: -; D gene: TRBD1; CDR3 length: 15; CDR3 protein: CASRGTGSLGYGYTF; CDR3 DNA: TGTGCCAGCAGGGGGACAGGGAGCTTGGGCTATGGCTACACCTTC
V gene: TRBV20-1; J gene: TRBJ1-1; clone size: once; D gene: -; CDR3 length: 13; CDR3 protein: CSARSGLNTEAFF; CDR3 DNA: TGCAGTGCTAGGTCCGGGTTAAACACTGAAGCTTTCTTT
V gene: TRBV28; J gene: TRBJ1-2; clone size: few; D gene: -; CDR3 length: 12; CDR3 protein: CASSISSGGYTF; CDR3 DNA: TGTGCCAGCAGTATATCGTCAGGGGGCTACACCTTC